This T cell receptor beta chain is from a study of blood T cell repertoires in COVID-19. Study background: COVID-19 samples collected from the United States, Italy and Spain covered acute and convalescent phases.

Sequencing was performed with immunoSEQ multiplex PCR; in TCRdb, only in-frame clones are kept and a portion is missing. The table has under 170,000 clones, more than 80% seen once. The V and J ends lost 1 base and 13 bases respectively, with 10 bases between them. The CDR3 extends over 10 amino acids. Germline V gene sequence: CDR1 DFQATT, CDR2 SNEGSKA (reference sequence). Material for sequencing was peripheral blood. The chain is built from TRBV20-1 and TRBJ1-2; D call uncertain. This TCR was sampled from an older man with acute or convalescent COVID-19. The CDR3 reads CSARGGVITF. CDR3 nucleotide sequence: TGCAGTGCTAGAGGCGGGGTTATCACCTTC.